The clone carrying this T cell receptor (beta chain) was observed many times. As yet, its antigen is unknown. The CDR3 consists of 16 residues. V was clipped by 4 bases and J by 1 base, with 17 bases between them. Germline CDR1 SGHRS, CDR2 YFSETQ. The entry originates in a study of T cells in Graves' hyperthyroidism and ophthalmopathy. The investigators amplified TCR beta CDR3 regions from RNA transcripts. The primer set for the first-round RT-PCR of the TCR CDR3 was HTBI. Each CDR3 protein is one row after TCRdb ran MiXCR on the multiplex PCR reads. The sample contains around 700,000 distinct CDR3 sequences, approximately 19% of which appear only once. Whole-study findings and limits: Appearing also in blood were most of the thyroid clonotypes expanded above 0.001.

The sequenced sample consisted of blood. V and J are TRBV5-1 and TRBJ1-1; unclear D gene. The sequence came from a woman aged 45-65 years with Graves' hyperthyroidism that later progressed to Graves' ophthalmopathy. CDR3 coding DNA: TGCGCCAGCAGCCCGACGCATACGAGCAGGAACACTGAAGCTTTCTTT. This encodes CASSPTHTSRNTEAFF. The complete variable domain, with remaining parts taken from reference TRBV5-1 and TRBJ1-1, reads KAGVTQTPRYLIKTRGQQVTLSCSPISGHRSVSWYQQTPGQGLQFLFEYFSETQRNKGNFPGRFSGRQFSNSRSEMNVSTLELGDSALYLCASSPTHTSRNTEAFFGQGTRLTVV.